This record covers a single TCR beta chain. The sample has other DNA sequences that encode this CDR3 too. Only in-frame clones appear in the TCRdb table, and some are missing; sequencing was by immunoSEQ multiplex PCR. This sample has roughly 86,000 clones; 70% to 90% occur once, and the top ten carry around 5.2%. The data stem from a study of blood T cell repertoires in COVID-19. Input material: peripheral blood. The source is a man aged 40-50 years with acute or convalescent COVID-19.

CDR3 residues: CASSPTGLNTEAFF. The CDR3 bases are TGTGCCAGCAGTCCGACAGGCTTGAACACTGAAGCTTTCTTT. V and J are TRBV27 and TRBJ1-1; possible D gene TRBD1, 6 bases. The CDR3 spans 14 residues. CDR1 is MNHEY, CDR2 SMNVEV, per germline (reference sequence). Trimming shortened V by 5 bases and J by 0 bases, and 10 bases separated the two germline ends.